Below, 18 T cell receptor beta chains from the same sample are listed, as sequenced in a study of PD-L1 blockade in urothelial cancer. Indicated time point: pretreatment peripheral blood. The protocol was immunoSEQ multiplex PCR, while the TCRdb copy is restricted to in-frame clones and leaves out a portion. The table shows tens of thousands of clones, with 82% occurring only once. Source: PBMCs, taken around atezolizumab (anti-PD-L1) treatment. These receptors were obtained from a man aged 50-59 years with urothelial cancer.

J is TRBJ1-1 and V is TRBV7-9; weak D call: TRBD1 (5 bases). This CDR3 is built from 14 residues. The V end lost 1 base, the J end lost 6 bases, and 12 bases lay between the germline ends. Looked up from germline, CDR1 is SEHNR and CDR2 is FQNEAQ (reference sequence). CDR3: CASSLGIGEAEAFF. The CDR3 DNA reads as TGTGCCAGCAGCTTAGGGATAGGGGAGGCTGAAGCTTTCTTT.

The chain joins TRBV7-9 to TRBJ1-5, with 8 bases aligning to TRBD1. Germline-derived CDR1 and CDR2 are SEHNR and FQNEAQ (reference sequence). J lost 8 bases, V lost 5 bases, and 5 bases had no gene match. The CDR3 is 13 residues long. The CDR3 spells CASSPLDREPQHF. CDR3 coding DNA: TGTGCCAGCAGCCCCCTGGACAGGGAGCCCCAGCATTTT.

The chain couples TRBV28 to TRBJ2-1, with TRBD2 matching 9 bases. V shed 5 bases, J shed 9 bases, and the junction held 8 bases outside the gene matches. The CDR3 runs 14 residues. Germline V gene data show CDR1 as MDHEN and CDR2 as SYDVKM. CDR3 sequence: CASSSSGGAGEQFF. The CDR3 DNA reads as TGTGCCAGCAGTAGTAGCGGGGGAGCGGGTGAGCAGTTCTTC. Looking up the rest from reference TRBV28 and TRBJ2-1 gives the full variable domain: DVKVTQSSRYLVKRTGEKVFLECVQDMDHENMFWYRQDPGLGLRLIYFSYDVKMKEKGDIPEGYSVSREKKERFSLILESASTNQTSMYLCASSSSGGAGEQFFGPGTRLTVL.

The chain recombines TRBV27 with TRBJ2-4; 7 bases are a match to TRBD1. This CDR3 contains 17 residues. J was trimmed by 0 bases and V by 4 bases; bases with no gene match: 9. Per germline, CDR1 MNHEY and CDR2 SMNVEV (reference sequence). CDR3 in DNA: TGTGCCAGCAGTTCCATCGGGACAGCCTTAGCCAAAAACATTCAGTACTTC. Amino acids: CASSSIGTALAKNIQYF.

CDR3 protein: CASSQVAGYTDTQYF. CDR3 in DNA: TGTGCCAGCAGCCAAGTAGCGGGGTACACAGATACGCAGTATTTT. The chain recombines TRBV4-2 with TRBJ2-3, with 8 bases fitting TRBD2. CDR3 size: 15 residues. Germline trimming cut 1 base from V and 2 bases from J; bases unmatched to any gene: 2. CDR1 and CDR2 from the germline V gene are LGHNA and YNFKEQ.

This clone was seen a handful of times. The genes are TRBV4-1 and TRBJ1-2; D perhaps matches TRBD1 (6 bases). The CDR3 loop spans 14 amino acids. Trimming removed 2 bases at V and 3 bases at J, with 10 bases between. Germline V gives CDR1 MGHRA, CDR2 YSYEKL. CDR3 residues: CASSQLQGHYGYTF. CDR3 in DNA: TGCGCCAGCAGCCAACTACAGGGTCACTATGGCTACACCTTC.

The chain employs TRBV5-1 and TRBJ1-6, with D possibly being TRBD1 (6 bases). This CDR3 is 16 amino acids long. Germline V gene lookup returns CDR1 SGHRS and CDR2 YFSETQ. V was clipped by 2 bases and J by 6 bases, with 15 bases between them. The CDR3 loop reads CASSLDGQTFNSPLHF. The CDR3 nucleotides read TGCGCCAGCAGCTTAGACGGACAGACCTTTAATTCACCCCTCCACTTT.

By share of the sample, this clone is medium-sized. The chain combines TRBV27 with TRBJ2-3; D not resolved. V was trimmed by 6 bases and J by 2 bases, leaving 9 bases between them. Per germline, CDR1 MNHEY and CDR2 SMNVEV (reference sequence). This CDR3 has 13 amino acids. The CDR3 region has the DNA TGTGCCAGCAGACCACACCTCACAGATACGCAGTATTTT. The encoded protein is CASRPHLTDTQYF.

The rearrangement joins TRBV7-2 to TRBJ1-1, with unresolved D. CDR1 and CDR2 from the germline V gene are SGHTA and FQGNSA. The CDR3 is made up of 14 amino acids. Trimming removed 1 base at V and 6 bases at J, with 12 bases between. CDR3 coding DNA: TGTGCCAGCAGCTTAGTTCTTTCAAGCGCTGAAGCTTTCTTT. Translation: CASSLVLSSAEAFF.

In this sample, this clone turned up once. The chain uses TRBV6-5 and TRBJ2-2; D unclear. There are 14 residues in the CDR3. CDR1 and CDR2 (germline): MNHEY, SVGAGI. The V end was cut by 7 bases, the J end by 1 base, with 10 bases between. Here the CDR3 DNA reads TGTGCCAGCAAGTCGCGGAGGAACACCGGGGAGCTGTTTTTT. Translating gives CASKSRRNTGELFF.

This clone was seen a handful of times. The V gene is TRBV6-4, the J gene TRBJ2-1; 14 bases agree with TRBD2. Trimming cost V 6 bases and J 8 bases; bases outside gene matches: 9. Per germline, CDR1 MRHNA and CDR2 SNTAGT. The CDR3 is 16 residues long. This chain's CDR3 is CASSDVGTSGSHEQFF. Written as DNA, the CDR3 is TGTGCCAGCAGCGACGTCGGGACTAGCGGGAGCCATGAGCAGTTCTTC.

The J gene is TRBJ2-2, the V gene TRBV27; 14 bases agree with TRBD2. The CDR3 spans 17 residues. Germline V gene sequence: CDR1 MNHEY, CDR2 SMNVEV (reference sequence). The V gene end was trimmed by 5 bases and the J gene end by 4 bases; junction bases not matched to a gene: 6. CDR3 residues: CASSPGTSGGFTGELFF. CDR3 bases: TGTGCCAGCAGTCCAGGGACTAGCGGGGGCTTCACCGGGGAGCTGTTTTTT.

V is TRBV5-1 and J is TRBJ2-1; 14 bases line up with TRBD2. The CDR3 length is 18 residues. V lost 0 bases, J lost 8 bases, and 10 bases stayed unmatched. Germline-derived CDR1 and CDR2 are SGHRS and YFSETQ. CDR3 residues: CASSLEGLAGEVTDEQFF. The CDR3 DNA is TGCGCCAGCAGCTTGGAGGGACTAGCGGGAGAGGTCACGGATGAGCAGTTCTTC.

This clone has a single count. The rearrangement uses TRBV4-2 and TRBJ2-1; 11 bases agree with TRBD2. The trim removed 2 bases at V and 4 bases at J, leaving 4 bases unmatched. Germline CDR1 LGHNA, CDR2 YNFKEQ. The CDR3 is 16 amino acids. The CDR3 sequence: CASSQSTSGAYNEQFF. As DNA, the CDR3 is TGTGCCAGCAGCCAATCGACTAGCGGGGCATACAATGAGCAGTTCTTC.

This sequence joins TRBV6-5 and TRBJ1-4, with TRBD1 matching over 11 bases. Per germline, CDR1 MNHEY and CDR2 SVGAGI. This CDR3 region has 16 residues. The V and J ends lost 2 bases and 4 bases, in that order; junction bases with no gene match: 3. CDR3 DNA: TGTGCCAGCAGTTACGGGACAGGGGGAAGTAATGAAAAACTGTTTTTT. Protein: CASSYGTGGSNEKLFF.

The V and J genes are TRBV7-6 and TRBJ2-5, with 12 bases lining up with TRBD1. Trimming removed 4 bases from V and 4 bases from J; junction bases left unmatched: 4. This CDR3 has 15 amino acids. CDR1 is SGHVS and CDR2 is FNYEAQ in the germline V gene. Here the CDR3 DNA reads TGTGCCAGCAGCTACGGGACAGGGGGCAGAGAGACCCAGTACTTC. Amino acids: CASSYGTGGRETQYF.

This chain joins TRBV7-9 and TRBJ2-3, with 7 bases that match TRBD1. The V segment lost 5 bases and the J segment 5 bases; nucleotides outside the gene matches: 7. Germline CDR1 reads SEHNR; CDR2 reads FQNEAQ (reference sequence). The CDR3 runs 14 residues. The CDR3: CASSLDRDGDTQYF. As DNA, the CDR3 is TGTGCCAGCAGCCTCGACAGGGATGGAGATACGCAGTATTTT.

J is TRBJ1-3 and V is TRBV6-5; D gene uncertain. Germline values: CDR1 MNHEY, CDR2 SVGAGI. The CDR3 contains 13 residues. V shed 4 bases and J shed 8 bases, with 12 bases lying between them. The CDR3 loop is CASSSREGYTIYF. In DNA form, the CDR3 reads TGTGCCAGCAGTTCCCGGGAGGGCTACACCATATATTTT.